This T cell receptor beta chain was sequenced during a study of CD8 T cells in Susac syndrome. Study-wide results and caveats: TCR sequencing and HLA analysis covered a relatively small number of individuals.

Peripheral blood CD8+ and CD4+ T cells were profiled by TCR beta sequencing. The multiple sclerosis controls consisted of treatment-naive patients with relapsing-remitting disease, either stable or active. A quantity of roughly 0.5 to 1 ug RNA underwent reverse transcription using random hexamers. The immunoSEQ assay covered 54 Vbeta and 13 Jbeta segments for CDR3. TCRdb itself ran the immunoSEQ multiplex PCR reads through MiXCR, one entry per CDR3 protein. The profile shows roughly 330,000 distinct CDR3 sequences, 92% of them singletons. The CDR3 has 18 amino acids. The V segment lost 4 bases and the J segment 2 bases; nucleotides outside the gene matches: 13. CDR1 and CDR2 (germline): MGHRA, YSYEKL. Worth noting for this clonotype: The antigen remains unidentified.

The V call is TRBV4-1, the J call TRBJ2-3, with TRBD2 identical over 9 bases. This TCR was sampled from a human donor with multiple sclerosis. The sample comprised CD4+ T cells from PBMCs. CDR3 bases: TGCGCCAGCAGCCCAAAGTTCGTCTTAGCGGGAGACACAGATACGCAGTATTTT. Translating it yields CASSPKFVLAGDTDTQYF.